This T cell receptor beta chain was identified in a study of CD8 T cells in ankylosing spondylitis. Whole-study results and caveats: The study identified a TCR beta motif of under ten highly homologous variants that appeared characteristic of ankylosing spondylitis blood. From matched ankylosing spondylitis synovial fluid, disease-linked clones were reportedly recovered at significantly enriched levels. Earlier work had already found some motif variants in reactive arthritis synovial fluid and blood.

CDR1 is DFQATT, CDR2 SNEGSKA, per germline (reference sequence). The CDR3 consists of 12 residues. J was trimmed by 5 bases and V by 5 bases; bases with no gene match: 6. Note on this clonotype: As yet, its antigen is unknown.

The TCR beta libraries were generated through quantitative 5'-RACE incorporating molecular barcodes. In TCRdb, the 5' RACE reads were re-called with MiXCR into one record per CDR3 protein. Of more than 600,000 distinct CDR3 sequences in the sample, around 17% were seen once. This receptor was taken from a male donor with ankylosing spondylitis. The J gene is TRBJ2-7, the V gene TRBV20-1; 7 bases are shared with TRBD1. The sequencing sample was made of blood, either unsorted or a sorted T cell fraction (not recorded which). The CDR3 loop reads CSAYGQVDEQYF. For the CDR3, the DNA is TGCAGTGCTTACGGACAGGTAGACGAGCAGTACTTC.